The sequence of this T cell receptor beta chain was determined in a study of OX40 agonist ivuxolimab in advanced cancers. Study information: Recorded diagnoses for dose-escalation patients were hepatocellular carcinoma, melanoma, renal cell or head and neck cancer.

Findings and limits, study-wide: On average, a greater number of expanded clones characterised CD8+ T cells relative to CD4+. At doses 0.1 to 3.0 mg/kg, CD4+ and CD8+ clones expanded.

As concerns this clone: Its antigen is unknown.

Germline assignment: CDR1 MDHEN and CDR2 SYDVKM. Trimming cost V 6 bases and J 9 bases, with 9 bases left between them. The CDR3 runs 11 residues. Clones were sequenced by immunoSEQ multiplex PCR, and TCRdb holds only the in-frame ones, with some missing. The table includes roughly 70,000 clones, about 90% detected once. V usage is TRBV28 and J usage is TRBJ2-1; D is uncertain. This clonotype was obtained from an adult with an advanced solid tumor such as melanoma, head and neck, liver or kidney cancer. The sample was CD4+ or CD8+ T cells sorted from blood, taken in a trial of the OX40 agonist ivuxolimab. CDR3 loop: CASSAGREQFF. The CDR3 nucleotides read TGTGCCAGCAGCGCAGGTCGTGAGCAGTTCTTC.